The entry below gives a single T cell receptor (beta chain) sequence along with its context. Germline values: CDR1 SGHKS, CDR2 YYEKEE (reference sequence). V dropped 2 bases and J dropped 1 base, with 16 bases sitting between them. CDR3 length: 16 amino acids. This sample is drawn from a study of blood T cell repertoires in COVID-19. TCRdb keeps only in-frame clones here, not all; method: immunoSEQ multiplex PCR. The sample shows 98,000 or so clones, around 83% of them seen only once. The chain combines TRBV5-5 with TRBJ2-7; TRBD2 is a possible D gene (6 bases). This clonotype was obtained from a woman in her sixties in a cohort sampled during active or convalescent COVID-19. Source material: peripheral blood. DNA of the CDR3: TGTGCCAGCAGCTTTACTATGGCAGGAGGGTCCTACGAGCAGTACTTC. Its translation is CASSFTMAGGSYEQYF.